This T cell receptor (beta chain) was retrieved from a study of Ad26.COV2.S vaccination and SARS-CoV-2 variants. Across the whole study: It was the COV1001 Ad26.COV2.S trial arm that included the donor. Intramuscular Ad26.COV2.S at 5x10^10 or 1x10^11 viral particles. Regarding the study as a whole: Placebo recipients had lower spike-specific TCR breadth than vaccine recipients.

A word on this clone: No antigen is known for it.

Assay used: immunoSEQ multiplex PCR; TCRdb lists only in-frame clones, some missing. The table includes about 680,000 clones, around 90% detected once. This sample's treatment: roughly 20 received Ad26.COV2.S at low or high dose, single or two shots; about 5 received placebo; per-sample allocation not given. The investigators took samples on day 63 after the first vaccine or placebo injection. Boston hosted the donor, who was an adult aged 18-55 years. Specimen: peripheral blood, collected in a trial of Ad26.COV2.S vaccine versus placebo. The sequence was obtained from a person between 18 and 65 years old who received the Ad26.COV2.S COVID-19 vaccine or a placebo.

Here the CDR3 DNA reads TGTGCCACCAGCAGAGCGGGGCTCGGGGCCAATGAGCAGTTCTTC. Translation: CATSRAGLGANEQFF. This chain links TRBV15 with TRBJ2-1; the D gene could be TRBD1 or TRBD2 (5 bases each). V was clipped by 1 base and J by 6 bases, with 13 bases between them. Germline CDR1 is LNHNV and CDR2 is YYDKDF (reference sequence). CDR3 length: 15 residues.